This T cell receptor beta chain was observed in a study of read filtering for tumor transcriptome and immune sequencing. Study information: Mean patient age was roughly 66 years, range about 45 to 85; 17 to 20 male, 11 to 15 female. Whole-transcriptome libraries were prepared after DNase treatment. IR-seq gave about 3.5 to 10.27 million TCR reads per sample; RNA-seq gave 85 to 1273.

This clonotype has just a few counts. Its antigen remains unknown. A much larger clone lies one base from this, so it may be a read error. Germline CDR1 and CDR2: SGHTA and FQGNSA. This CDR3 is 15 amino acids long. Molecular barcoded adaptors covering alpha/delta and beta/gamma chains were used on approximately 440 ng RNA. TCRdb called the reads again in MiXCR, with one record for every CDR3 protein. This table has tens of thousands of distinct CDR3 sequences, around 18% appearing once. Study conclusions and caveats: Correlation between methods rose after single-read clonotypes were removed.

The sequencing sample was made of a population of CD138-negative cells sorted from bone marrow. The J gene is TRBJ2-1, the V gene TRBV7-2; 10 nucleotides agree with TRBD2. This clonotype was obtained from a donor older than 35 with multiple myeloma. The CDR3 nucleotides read TGTGCCAGCAGCCGAAGCGGGGGGGATATCAATGATCAGTTCTTC. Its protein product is CASSRSGGDINDQFF.